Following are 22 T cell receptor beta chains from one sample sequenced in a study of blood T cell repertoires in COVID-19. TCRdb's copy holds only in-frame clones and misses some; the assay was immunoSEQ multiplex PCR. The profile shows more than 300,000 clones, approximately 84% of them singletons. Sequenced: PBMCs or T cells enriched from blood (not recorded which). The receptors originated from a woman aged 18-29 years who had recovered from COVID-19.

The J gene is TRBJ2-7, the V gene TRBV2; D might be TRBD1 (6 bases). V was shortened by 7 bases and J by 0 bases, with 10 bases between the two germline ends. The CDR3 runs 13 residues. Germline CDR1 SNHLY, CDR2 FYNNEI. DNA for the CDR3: TGTGCCAGCAATCGGGACAACTCCTACGAGCAGTACTTC. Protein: CASNRDNSYEQYF.

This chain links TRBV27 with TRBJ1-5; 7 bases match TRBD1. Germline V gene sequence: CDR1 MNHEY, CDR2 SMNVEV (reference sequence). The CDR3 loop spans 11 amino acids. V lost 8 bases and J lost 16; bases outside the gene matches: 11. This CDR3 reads CASGRDRVFHF. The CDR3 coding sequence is TGTGCCAGCGGGCGGGACAGAGTATTCCATTTT.

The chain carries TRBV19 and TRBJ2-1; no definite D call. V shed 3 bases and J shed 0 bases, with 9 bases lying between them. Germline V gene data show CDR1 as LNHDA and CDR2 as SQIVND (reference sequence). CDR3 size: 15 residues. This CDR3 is CASSILGYSYNEQFF. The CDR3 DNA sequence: TGTGCCAGTAGTATTTTGGGCTACTCCTACAATGAGCAGTTCTTC.

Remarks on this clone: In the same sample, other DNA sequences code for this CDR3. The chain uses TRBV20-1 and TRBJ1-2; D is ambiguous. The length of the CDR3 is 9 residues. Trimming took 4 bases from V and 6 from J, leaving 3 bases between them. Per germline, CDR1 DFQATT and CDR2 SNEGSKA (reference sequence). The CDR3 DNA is TGCAGTGCTACGGATGGCTACACCTTC. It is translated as CSATDGYTF.

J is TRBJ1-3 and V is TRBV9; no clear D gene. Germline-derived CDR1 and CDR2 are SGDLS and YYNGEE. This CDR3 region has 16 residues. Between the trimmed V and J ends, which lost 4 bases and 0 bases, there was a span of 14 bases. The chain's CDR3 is CASSSRGGDSGNTIYF. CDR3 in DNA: TGTGCCAGCAGCTCCCGGGGAGGAGACTCTGGAAACACCATATATTTT.

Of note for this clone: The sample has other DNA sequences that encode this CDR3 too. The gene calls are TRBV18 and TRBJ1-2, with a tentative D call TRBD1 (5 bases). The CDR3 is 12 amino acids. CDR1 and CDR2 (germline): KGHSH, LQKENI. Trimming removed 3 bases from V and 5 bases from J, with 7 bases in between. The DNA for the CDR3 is TGTGCCAGCTCACCGACAGATTATGGCTACACCTTC. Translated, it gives CASSPTDYGYTF. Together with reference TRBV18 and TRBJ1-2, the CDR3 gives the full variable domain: NAGVMQNPRHLVRRRGQEARLRCSPMKGHSHVYWYRQLPEEGLKFMVYLQKENIIDESGMPKERFSAEFPKEGPSILRIQQVVRGDSAAYFCASSPTDYGYTFGSGTRLTVV.

CDR3 DNA sequence: TGTGCCAGCAGCTGGACTAGCGGGGGGACGGGGACCCAGTACTTC. Translating gives CASSWTSGGTGTQYF. The chain couples TRBV5-4 to TRBJ2-5; 14 nucleotides line up with TRBD2. Looked up from germline, CDR1 is SGHNT and CDR2 is YYREEE (reference sequence). There are 15 residues in the CDR3. With 3 bases clipped from V and 7 bases from J, the junction kept 5 bases outside the gene matches.

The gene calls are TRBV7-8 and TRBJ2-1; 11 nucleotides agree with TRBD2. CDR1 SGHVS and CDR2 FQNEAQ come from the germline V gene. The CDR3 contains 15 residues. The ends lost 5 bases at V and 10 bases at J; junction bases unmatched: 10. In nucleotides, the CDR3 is TGTGCCAGCAGCCCTGGACTAGCGGGCGGTGGGGAGCAGTTCTTC. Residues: CASSPGLAGGGEQFF. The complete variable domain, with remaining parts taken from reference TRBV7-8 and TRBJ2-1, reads GAGVSQSPRYKVAKRGQDVALRCDPISGHVSLFWYQQALGQGPEFLTYFQNEAQLDKSGLPSDRFFAERPEGSVSTLKIQRTQQEDSAVYLCASSPGLAGGGEQFFGPGTRLTVL.

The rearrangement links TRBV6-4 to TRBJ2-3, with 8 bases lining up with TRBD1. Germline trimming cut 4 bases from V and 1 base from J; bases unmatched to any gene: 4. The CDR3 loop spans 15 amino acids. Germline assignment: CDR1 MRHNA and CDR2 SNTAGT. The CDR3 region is CASSGGQGGTDTQYF. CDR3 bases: TGTGCCAGCAGTGGCGGACAGGGAGGCACAGATACGCAGTATTTT.

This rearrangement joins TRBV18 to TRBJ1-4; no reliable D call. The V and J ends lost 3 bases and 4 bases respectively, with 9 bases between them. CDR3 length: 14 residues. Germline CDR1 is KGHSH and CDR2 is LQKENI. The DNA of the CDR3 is TGTGCCAGCTCACCGGCGAGCGGTAATGAAAAACTGTTTTTT. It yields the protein CASSPASGNEKLFF.

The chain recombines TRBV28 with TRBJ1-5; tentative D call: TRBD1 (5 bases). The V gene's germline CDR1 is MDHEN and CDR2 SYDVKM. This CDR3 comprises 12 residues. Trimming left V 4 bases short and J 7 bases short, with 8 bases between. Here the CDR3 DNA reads TGTGCCAGCAGTTGGGGGGAACAGCCCCAGCATTTT. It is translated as CASSWGEQPQHF. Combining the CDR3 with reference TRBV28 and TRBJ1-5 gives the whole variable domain DVKVTQSSRYLVKRTGEKVFLECVQDMDHENMFWYRQDPGLGLRLIYFSYDVKMKEKGDIPEGYSVSREKKERFSLILESASTNQTSMYLCASSWGEQPQHFGDGTRLSIL.

The CDR3 nucleotides are TGTGCCAGCAGCTCGCGGGGGTTGGCTTTCTTT. Amino acids: CASSSRGLAFF. The genes are TRBV6-5 and TRBJ1-1, with D possibly matching TRBD1 (5 bases). The CDR3 is made up of 11 amino acids. V gave up 6 bases and J gave up 11 bases, with 13 bases separating them. Germline assignment: CDR1 MNHEY and CDR2 SVGAGI.

The CDR3: CAWSVTREQYF. For the CDR3, the DNA is TGTGCCTGGAGCGTTACGAGGGAGCAGTACTTC. V is TRBV30 and J is TRBJ2-7; no clear D gene. The CDR3 has 11 residues. V lost 3 bases to trimming and J lost 7 bases, with 10 bases between them. Germline V lookup: CDR1 GTSNPN, CDR2 SVGIG (reference sequence).

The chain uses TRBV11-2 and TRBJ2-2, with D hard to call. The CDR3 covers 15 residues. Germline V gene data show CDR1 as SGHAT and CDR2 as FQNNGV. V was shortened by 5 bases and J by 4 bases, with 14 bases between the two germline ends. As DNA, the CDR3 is TGTGCCAGCAGCAGACTCGGCGTGGGCACCGGGGAGCTGTTTTTT. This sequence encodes CASSRLGVGTGELFF.

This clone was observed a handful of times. In DNA form, the CDR3 reads TGTGCCAGCTCACCGGACATCTCATGGATGACCTTC. Its protein is CASSPDISWMTF. This chain connects TRBV18 to TRBJ1-2; D perhaps matches TRBD1 (5 bases). The CDR3 has 12 residues. Germline-derived CDR1 and CDR2 are KGHSH and LQKENI. Trimming took 3 bases from V and 14 from J, leaving 16 bases between them. Drawing the rest from reference TRBV18 and TRBJ1-2, the complete variable domain is NAGVMQNPRHLVRRRGQEARLRCSPMKGHSHVYWYRQLPEEGLKFMVYLQKENIIDESGMPKERFSAEFPKEGPSILRIQQVVRGDSAAYFCASSPDISWMTFGSGTRLTVV.

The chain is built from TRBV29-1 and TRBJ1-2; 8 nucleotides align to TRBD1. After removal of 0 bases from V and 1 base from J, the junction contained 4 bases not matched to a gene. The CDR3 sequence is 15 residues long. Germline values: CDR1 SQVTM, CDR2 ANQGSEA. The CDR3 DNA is TGCAGCGTTGAAGATTCAGGGGGCCTTAACTATGGCTACACCTTC. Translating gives CSVEDSGGLNYGYTF.

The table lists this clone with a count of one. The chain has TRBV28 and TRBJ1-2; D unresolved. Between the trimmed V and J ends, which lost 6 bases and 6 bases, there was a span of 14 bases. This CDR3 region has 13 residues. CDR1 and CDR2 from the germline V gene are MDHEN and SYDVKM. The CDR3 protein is CASRLAGAHGYTF. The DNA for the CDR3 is TGTGCCAGCAGACTAGCAGGAGCCCATGGCTACACCTTC.

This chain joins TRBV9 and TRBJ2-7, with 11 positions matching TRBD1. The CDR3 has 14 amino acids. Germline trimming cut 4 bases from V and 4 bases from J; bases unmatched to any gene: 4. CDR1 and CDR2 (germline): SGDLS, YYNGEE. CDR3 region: CASSPGQGAYEQYF. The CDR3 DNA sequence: TGTGCCAGCAGCCCCGGACAGGGGGCTTACGAGCAGTACTTC.

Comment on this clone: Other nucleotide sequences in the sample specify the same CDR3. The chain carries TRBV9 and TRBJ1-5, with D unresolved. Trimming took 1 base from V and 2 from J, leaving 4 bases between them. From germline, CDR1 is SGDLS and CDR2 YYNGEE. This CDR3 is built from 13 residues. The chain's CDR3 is CASSVQGNQPQHF. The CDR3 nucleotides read TGTGCCAGCAGCGTACAGGGCAATCAGCCCCAGCATTTT.

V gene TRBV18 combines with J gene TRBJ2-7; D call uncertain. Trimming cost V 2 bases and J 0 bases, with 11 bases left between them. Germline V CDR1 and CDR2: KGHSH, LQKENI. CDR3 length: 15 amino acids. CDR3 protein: CASSPVTVSSYEQYF. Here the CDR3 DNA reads TGTGCCAGCTCACCAGTTACAGTGAGCTCCTACGAGCAGTACTTC.

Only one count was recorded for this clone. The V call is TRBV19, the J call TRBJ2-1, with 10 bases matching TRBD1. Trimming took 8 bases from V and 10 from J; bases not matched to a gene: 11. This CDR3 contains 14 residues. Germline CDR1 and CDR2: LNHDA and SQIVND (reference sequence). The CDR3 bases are TGTGCCAGTGACTTTGGGACAGGGGTAGGAGAGCAGTTCTTC. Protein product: CASDFGTGVGEQFF.

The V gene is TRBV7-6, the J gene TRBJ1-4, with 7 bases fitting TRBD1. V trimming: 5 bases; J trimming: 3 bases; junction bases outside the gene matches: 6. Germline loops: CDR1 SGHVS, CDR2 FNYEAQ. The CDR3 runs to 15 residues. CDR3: CASSVTGAANEKLFF. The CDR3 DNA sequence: TGTGCCAGCAGCGTAACAGGGGCGGCTAATGAAAAACTGTTTTTT.